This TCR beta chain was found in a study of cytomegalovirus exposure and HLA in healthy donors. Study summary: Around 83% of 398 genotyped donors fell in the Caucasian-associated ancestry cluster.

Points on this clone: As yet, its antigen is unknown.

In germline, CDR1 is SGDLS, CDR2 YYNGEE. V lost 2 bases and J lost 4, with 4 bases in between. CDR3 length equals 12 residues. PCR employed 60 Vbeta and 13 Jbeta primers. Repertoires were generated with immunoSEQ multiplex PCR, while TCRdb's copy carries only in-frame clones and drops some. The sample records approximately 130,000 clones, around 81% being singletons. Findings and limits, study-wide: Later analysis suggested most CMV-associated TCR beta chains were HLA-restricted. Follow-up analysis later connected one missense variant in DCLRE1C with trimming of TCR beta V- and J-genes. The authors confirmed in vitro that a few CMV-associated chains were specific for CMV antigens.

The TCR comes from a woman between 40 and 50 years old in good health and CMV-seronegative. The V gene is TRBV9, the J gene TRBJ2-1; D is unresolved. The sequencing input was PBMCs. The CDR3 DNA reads TGTGCCAGCAGCGTGACTTACAATGAGCAGTTCTTC. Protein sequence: CASSVTYNEQFF.